This entry lists 25 T cell receptor beta chains sequenced from one sample in a study of cytomegalovirus exposure and HLA in healthy donors (dated by TCRdb to 2016 to 2017). Receptor amplification or capture employed the immunoSEQ multiplex PCR assay. A mixture of 60 forward primers for TCR Vbeta segments and 13 reverse primers for TCR Jbeta segments was used in the multiplex PCR. The table was pulled from immuneACCESS by TCRdb, which kept in-frame rearrangements only. Such tables lose some clones; where checked, under half of the loss comes from unresolved V genes, and the rest has no known cause. This sample gives around 180,000 clones in total; 75% to 90% of them show up just once. Together, the top ten hold about 7% of the sample. Input material: PBMCs. Receptors were obtained from a man aged 25 to 45 in good health and CMV-seropositive.

This chain links TRBV6-5 with TRBJ2-5; TRBD2 matches 10 bases. With V trimmed by 0 bases and J by 4 bases, 5 bases remained unmatched. CDR1 and CDR2 from the germline V gene are MNHEY and SVGAGI. The CDR3 is 16 amino acids. CDR3 DNA: TGTGCCAGCAGTTACTCCCTCCTAGCGGGAGTAGAGACCCAGTACTTC. This encodes CASSYSLLAGVETQYF.

This clone was seen just once. The rearrangement joins TRBV5-8 to TRBJ1-1; D is uncertain. Germline V gives CDR1 SGHTS, CDR2 YDEGEE. CDR3 size: 11 residues. The V end was cut by 4 bases, the J end by 8 bases, with 9 bases between. CDR3 protein: CASSPDWEAFF. As DNA, the CDR3 is TGTGCCAGCAGCCCCGACTGGGAAGCTTTCTTT.

This clone was seen once. This chain uses TRBV6-5 with TRBJ2-1; TRBD2 matches 14 bases. The ends lost 5 bases at V and 9 bases at J; junction bases unmatched: 6. The CDR3 is made up of 15 amino acids. Germline loops: CDR1 MNHEY, CDR2 SVGAGI. The CDR3: CASSKGLAGDVEQFF. The CDR3 DNA is TGTGCCAGCAGTAAGGGACTAGCGGGGGACGTTGAGCAGTTCTTC.

V and J are TRBV29-1 and TRBJ1-1; D is undetermined. The CDR3 is made up of 14 amino acids. Trimming pared 7 bases from V and 0 bases from J, leaving 15 bases between. Germline V lookup: CDR1 SQVTM, CDR2 ANQGSEA. CDR3 protein: CSGRVSAMNTEAFF. The CDR3 DNA reads TGCAGCGGACGGGTGTCCGCTATGAACACTGAAGCTTTCTTT.

A note on this clone: One end of the junction is discordant with germline, which a read error may explain. CDR3 loop: CAISEWQSNQPQHF. CDR3 DNA sequence: TGTGCCATCAGCGAGTGGCAAAGCAATCAGCCCCAGCATTTT. The chain combines TRBV10-3 with TRBJ1-5; no reliable D call. This CDR3 has 14 residues. Germline V gives CDR1 ENHRY, CDR2 SYGVKD.

The chain recombines TRBV19 with TRBJ2-3; 12 bases align to TRBD2. The germline V gene encodes CDR1 LNHDA and CDR2 SQIVND (reference sequence). This CDR3 has 15 amino acids. V dropped 5 bases and J dropped 6; count of bases not matched to a gene: 6. Here the CDR3 reads CASSLAGGPFDTQYF. The CDR3 DNA sequence: TGTGCCAGTAGTCTAGCGGGGGGGCCTTTCGATACGCAGTATTTT.

The rearrangement uses TRBV9 and TRBJ2-5, with 12 bases aligning to TRBD2. The CDR3 runs 16 residues. The V gene end was trimmed by 4 bases and the J gene end by 2 bases; junction bases not matched to a gene: 6. Germline-derived CDR1 and CDR2 are SGDLS and YYNGEE. The CDR3 bases are TGTGCCAGCAGCCCCGGACTAGCGGGATGGCAAGAGACCCAGTACTTC. Translated, it gives CASSPGLAGWQETQYF.

The rearrangement joins TRBV20-1 to TRBJ1-2; possibly TRBD1 for D (6 bases). Germline CDR1 reads DFQATT; CDR2 reads SNEGSKA (reference sequence). V lost 4 bases, J lost 7 bases, and 7 bases lay in between. The CDR3 is 10 amino acids. DNA for the CDR3: TGCAGTGCTACCAGGGGTGGCTACACCTTC. It yields the protein CSATRGGYTF.

This chain links TRBV27 with TRBJ2-1; D possibly corresponds to TRBD1 (5 bases). The CDR3 extends over 15 amino acids. CDR1 is MNHEY, CDR2 SMNVEV, per germline (reference sequence). Trimming took 6 bases from V and 6 from J, leaving 18 bases between them. This CDR3 is CASRTQGFRSNEQFF. In DNA, the CDR3 is TGTGCCAGCAGGACCCAGGGTTTTAGAAGCAATGAGCAGTTCTTC.

The V and J genes are TRBV5-8 and TRBJ2-7; TRBD2 matches 14 bases. This CDR3 spans 18 amino acids. After removal of 3 bases from V and 5 bases from J, the junction contained 13 bases not matched to a gene. CDR1 and CDR2 (germline): SGHTS, YDEGEE. For the CDR3, the DNA is TGTGCCAGCAGCTGGGGTTCGGGACTAGCGGGAGTAGGGCACGAGCAGTACTTC. As protein: CASSWGSGLAGVGHEQYF.

The rearrangement links TRBV7-9 to TRBJ1-2, with 11 bases matching TRBD1. The CDR3 is 16 residues long. The germline V gene encodes CDR1 SEHNR and CDR2 FQNEAQ (reference sequence). The ends lost 2 bases at V and 6 bases at J; junction bases unmatched: 8. The CDR3 loop is CASSLTSGTGGHGYTF. For the CDR3, the DNA is TGTGCCAGCAGCTTAACTTCGGGGACAGGGGGTCATGGCTACACCTTC.

The chain links TRBV7-9 to TRBJ1-1; D is unclear. Germline CDR1 is SEHNR and CDR2 is FQNEAQ (reference sequence). The V end lost 2 bases, the J end lost 2 bases, and 3 bases lay between the germline ends. The CDR3 has 12 residues. The DNA of the CDR3 is TGTGCCAGCAGCTTATCTAACACTGAAGCTTTCTTT. It specifies CASSLSNTEAFF.

The chain employs TRBV9 and TRBJ2-7, with D possibly being TRBD2 (5 bases). Germline CDR1 reads SGDLS; CDR2 reads YYNGEE. V was clipped by 4 bases and J by 3 bases, with 17 bases between them. The CDR3 is 15 amino acids. For the CDR3, the DNA is TGTGCCAGCAGCTCATCGCCCGGCGGAGGCTACGAGCAGTACTTC. Protein sequence: CASSSSPGGGYEQYF.

The CDR3 DNA reads TGTGCCTTTAGCGTTGCCGGTAGCAATCAGCCCCAGCATTTT. The encoded protein is CAFSVAGSNQPQHF. The chain recombines TRBV30 with TRBJ1-5; D is undetermined. Trimming stripped 7 bases from V and 0 bases from J, with 13 bases between. The germline CDR1 and CDR2 sequences are GTSNPN and SVGIG (reference sequence). This CDR3 has 14 amino acids.

J is TRBJ2-3 and V is TRBV13; 10 positions match TRBD1. Germline V gene data show CDR1 as PRHDT and CDR2 as FYEKMQ (reference sequence). The junction had 5 bases not matched to a gene; V was cut back by 2 bases and J by 3 bases. The CDR3 totals 16 residues. For the CDR3, the DNA is TGTGCCAGCAGCTTATCTGGGACAGGGGTTACAGATACGCAGTATTTT. Protein product: CASSLSGTGVTDTQYF.

The chain carries TRBV5-1 and TRBJ2-5; TRBD1 might be the D (5 bases). V gave up 4 bases and J gave up 5 bases, with 18 bases separating them. Looked up from germline, CDR1 is SGHRS and CDR2 is YFSETQ. This CDR3 spans 15 amino acids. CDR3 residues: CASSPRSRPGETQYF. The CDR3 DNA follows: TGCGCCAGCAGCCCGCGCTCCCGGCCAGGGGAGACCCAGTACTTC.

The rearrangement joins TRBV11-3 to TRBJ2-5; a possible D gene is TRBD1 (6 bases). The last part of the DNA fits TRBJ2-7 better; the J call may be wrong. Germline V gene sequence: CDR1 SGHNT, CDR2 YENEEA. This CDR3 contains 15 residues. The CDR3 here is CASSLPSTGRAEQYF. For the CDR3, the DNA is TGTGCCAGCAGCTTACCCTCGACAGGTAGGGCCGAGCAGTACTTC.

The chain links TRBV7-8 to TRBJ2-3; 12 bases are shared with TRBD2. The CDR3 extends over 14 amino acids. Germline values: CDR1 SGHVS, CDR2 FQNEAQ. The CDR3 DNA reads as TGTGCGATCGGGCTAGCGGGGGGGCGGGATACGCAGTATTTT. Translation gives CAIGLAGGRDTQYF.

The chain uses TRBV5-1 and TRBJ2-2, with TRBD2 as a possible D gene (6 bases). Germline loops: CDR1 SGHRS, CDR2 YFSETQ. This CDR3 is built from 16 residues. With 0 bases removed from V and 0 bases from J, the gap between germline ends came to 9 bases. Written as DNA, the CDR3 is TGCGCCAGCAGCTTGGAGCGGGCCCCGAACACCGGGGAGCTGTTTTTT. Translation gives CASSLERAPNTGELFF.

This chain joins TRBV7-6 and TRBJ1-1, with TRBD1 identical over 11 bases. The CDR3 length is 15 residues. With V trimmed by 0 bases and J by 10 bases, 7 bases remained unmatched. The germline CDR1 and CDR2 sequences are SGHVS and FNYEAQ. This CDR3 is CASSLASGQGGRAFF. DNA for the CDR3: TGTGCCAGCAGCTTAGCCTCGGGACAGGGGGGGAGAGCTTTCTTT.

This chain uses TRBV4-3 with TRBJ2-2; 9 nucleotides align to TRBD1. CDR3 size: 15 residues. V was clipped by 3 bases and J by 6 bases; unmatched bases: 5. CDR1 is LGHNA and CDR2 is YSLEER in the germline V gene. CDR3 nucleotides: TGCGCCAGCAGCCACGAAAGGACAGGGGCCGGGGAGCTGTTTTTT. Translating it yields CASSHERTGAGELFF.

Points on this clone: The junction does not match germline at one end; this may be a read error. This chain uses TRBV4-1 with TRBJ2-7, with TRBD2 identical over 9 bases. Germline-derived CDR1 and CDR2 are MGHRA and YSYEKL. CDR3 size: 18 residues. DNA for the CDR3: TGCGCCGGCAGCCAATCGACTAGCGGAGGTTTTCAAGCCTACGAGCAGTACTTC. Encoded protein: CAGSQSTSGGFQAYEQYF.

This clone has a single count. This chain joins TRBV19 and TRBJ2-1; D call uncertain. V dropped 3 bases and J dropped 1 base, with 4 bases sitting between them. CDR3 length: 13 amino acids. From germline, CDR1 is LNHDA and CDR2 SQIVND (reference sequence). This CDR3 reads CASSMYSYNEQFF. For the CDR3, the DNA is TGTGCCAGTAGTATGTATTCCTACAATGAGCAGTTCTTC.

This chain joins TRBV5-4 and TRBJ1-1, with no clear D. Trimming pared 0 bases from V and 2 bases from J, leaving 8 bases between. This CDR3 has 14 residues. From germline, CDR1 is SGHNT and CDR2 YYREEE (reference sequence). DNA of the CDR3: TGTGCCAGCAGCTTGGAGCGCCACAACACTGAAGCTTTCTTT. Protein: CASSLERHNTEAFF.

The chain has TRBV27 and TRBJ2-1; 7 bases agree with TRBD2. Unmatched junction bases numbered 0, after V lost 0 bases and J lost 10 bases. CDR1 and CDR2 (germline): MNHEY, SMNVEV (reference sequence). CDR3 size: 12 residues. The CDR3 is CASSLSSGEQFF. The DNA of the CDR3 is TGTGCCAGCAGTTTATCTAGCGGGGAGCAGTTCTTC.